This T cell receptor beta chain is from a study of PD-L1 blockade in urothelial cancer. Study-level background: Twenty-five of 29 patients were males with bladder-origin urothelial cancer. Specimens of blood held a median count of roughly 130,000 T cells.

The CDR3 spans 11 residues. Trimming removed 8 bases from V and 6 bases from J, with 10 bases in between. Per the germline V gene, CDR1 is MNHNS and CDR2 is SASEGT. Study-level findings and limits: TCR clonality was measured in pretreatment peripheral blood. Clonality below the median predicted better survival.

Time point described: pretreatment peripheral blood. Only a few counts were recorded for this clone. Antigen specificity is unknown. Sequencing was performed with immunoSEQ multiplex PCR; in TCRdb, only in-frame clones are kept and a portion is missing. The sample has roughly 95,000 clones, 87% seen once; the top ten hold roughly 2%. This receptor was identified in a man in his sixties with urothelial cancer. V and J are TRBV6-1 and TRBJ1-1; no clear D. Sample: PBMCs, taken around atezolizumab (anti-PD-L1) treatment. Here the CDR3 reads CASRDGAEAFF. CDR3 coding DNA: TGTGCCAGCCGAGACGGGGCTGAAGCTTTCTTT.